The rows below give T cell receptor beta chains drawn from one sample of a study of tumor-infiltrating lymphocytes in primary liver carcinoma. From the multiplex PCR reads, TCRdb called clonotypes with MiXCR, one entry per CDR3 protein. The sample gives some 180,000 distinct CDR3 sequences, roughly 60% of which show up once; approximately 68% is in the top ten. Sequencing used peripheral blood. These receptors originate from a man in his forties with primary liver carcinoma and hepatitis B virus infection. The CDR3 runs from the conserved cysteine through the conserved F or W. Each record gives: D gene, clone size, V gene, J gene, CDR3 protein, CDR3 DNA. D genes are given only for firm matches. Expanded clones get a size class; other rows say once, few or many, or leave the size out.

.	.	TRBV11-2	TRBJ2-2	CVSSTPGQTNTGDLFF	TGTGTCAGCAGCACCCCGGGACAAACGAACACCGGGGATCTGTTTTTT
.	.	TRBV29-1	TRBJ2-5	CSCRAVGQTQETQYF	TGCAGCTGCCGGGCGGTAGGGCAGACCCAAGAGACCCAGTACTTC
.	.	TRBV6-5	TRBJ1-2	CASSRRGQKGYTF	TGTGCCAGCAGTCGTCGGGGCCAAAAGGGCTACACCTTC
TRBD2	.	TRBV5-6	TRBJ2-3	CASSLRLAGETDTQYF	TGTGCCAGCAGCCTCCGACTAGCGGGAGAAACAGATACGCAGTATTTT
TRBD1	few	TRBV5-6	TRBJ2-7	CASSQGQTYEQYF	TGTGCCAGCAGCCAGGGACAGACCTACGAGCAGTACTTC
.	.	TRBV11-2	TRBJ2-7	CASSQDHAVSYEQYF	TGCGCCAGCAGTCAAGATCACGCGGTTTCCTACGAGCAGTACTTC
TRBD2	few	TRBV4-1	TRBJ2-7	CASSLRGLAGGNTYEQYF	TGCGCCAGCAGCCTTCGCGGACTAGCGGGAGGAAATACCTACGAGCAGTACTTC
.	many	TRBV11-2	TRBJ2-3	CASTPTRPAATQYF	TGTGCCAGCACCCCCACCCGGCCGGCGGCAACGCAGTATTTT
.	few	TRBV29-1	TRBJ1-1	CSVGLGQITEAFF	TGCAGCGTTGGCCTAGGGCAAATCACTGAAGCTTTCTTT
TRBD1	.	TRBV4-1	TRBJ1-1	CASSPRGTGVPEASF	TGCGCCAGCAGCCCTAGGGGGACAGGGGTCCCTGAAGCTTCCTTT